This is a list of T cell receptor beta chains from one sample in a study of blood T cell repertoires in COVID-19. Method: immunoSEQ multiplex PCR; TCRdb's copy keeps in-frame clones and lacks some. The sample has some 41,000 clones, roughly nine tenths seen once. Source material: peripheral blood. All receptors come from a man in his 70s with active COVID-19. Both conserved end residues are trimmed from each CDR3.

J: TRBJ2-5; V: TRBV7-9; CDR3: ASSWDRGRETQY
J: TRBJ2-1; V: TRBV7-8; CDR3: ASSLDGGSYNEQF
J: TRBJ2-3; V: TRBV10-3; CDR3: AIRIGGAVDTQY
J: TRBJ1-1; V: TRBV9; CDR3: ASSVGGHTEAF
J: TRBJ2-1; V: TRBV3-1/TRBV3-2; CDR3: ASRYQSYNEQF
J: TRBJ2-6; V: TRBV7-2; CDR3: ASSLSSRSSGANVLT
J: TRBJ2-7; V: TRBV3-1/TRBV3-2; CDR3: ASSQLPGLAGYEQY
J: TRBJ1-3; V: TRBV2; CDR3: ASRRILQGATFTIY
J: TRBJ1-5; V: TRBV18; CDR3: ASSRDPPGQGTQPQH
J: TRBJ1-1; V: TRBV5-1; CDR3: ASSVTGTTEAF
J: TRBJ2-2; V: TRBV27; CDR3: ASRSSPGGELF
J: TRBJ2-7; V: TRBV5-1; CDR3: ASTLSSRGPFSYEQY
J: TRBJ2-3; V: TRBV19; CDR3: ASSIGLATDTQY
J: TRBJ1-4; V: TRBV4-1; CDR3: ASSQEFIAGGVGKLF
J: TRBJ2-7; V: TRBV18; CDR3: ASSPQTSYEQY
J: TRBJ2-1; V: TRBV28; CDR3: ASSLWASLHNEQF
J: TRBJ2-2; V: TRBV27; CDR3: ASSFFPGQNTGELF
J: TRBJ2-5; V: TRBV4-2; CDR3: ASSLGLVGETQY
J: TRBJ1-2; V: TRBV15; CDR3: ATSRPDRDRIGYT
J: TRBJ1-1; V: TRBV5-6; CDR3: ASSLFGEGGNTEAF
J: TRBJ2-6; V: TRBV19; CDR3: ASKQGRGSGANVLT
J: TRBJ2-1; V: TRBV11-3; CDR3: ASSLGSRQSNEQF
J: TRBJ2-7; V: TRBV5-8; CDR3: ASSGALTAYEQY
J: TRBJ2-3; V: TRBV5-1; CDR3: ASSSLAGRGDTQY
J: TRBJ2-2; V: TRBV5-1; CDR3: ASGTSGELF
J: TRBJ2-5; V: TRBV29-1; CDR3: SVRGGWTGSRETQY
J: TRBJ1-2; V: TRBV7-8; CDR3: ASSLTRQGVYT
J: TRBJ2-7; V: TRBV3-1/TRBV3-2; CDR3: ASSLGLAGDEQY
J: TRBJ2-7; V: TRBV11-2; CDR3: ASSSGVGYEQY
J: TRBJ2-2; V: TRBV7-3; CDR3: ASSQPTGQGLSGELF
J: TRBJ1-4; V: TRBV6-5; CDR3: ASGTGGYEKLF
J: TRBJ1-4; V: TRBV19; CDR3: ASRDRGGETNEKLF
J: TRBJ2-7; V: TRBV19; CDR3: ASSMTGTGKEQY